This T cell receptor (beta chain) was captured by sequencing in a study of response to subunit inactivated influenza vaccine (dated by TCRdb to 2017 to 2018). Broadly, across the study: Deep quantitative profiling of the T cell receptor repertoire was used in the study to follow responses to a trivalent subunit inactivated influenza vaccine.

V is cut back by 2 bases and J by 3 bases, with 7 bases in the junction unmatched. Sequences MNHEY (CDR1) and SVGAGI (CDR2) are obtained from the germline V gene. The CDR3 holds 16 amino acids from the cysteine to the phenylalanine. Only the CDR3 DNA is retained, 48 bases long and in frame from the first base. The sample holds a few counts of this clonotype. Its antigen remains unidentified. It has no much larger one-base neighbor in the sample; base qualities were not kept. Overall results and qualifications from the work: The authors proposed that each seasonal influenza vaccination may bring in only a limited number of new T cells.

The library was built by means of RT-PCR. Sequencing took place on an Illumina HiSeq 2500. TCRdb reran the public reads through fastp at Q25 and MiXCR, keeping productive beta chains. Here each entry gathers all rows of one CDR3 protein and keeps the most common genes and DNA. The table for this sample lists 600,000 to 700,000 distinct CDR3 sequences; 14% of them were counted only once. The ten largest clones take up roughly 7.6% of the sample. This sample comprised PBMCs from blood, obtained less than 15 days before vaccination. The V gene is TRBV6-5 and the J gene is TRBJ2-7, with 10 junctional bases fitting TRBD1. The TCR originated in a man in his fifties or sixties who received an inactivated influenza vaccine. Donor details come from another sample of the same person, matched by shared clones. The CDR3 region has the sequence CASSYSGGQGVYEQYF. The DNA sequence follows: TGTGCCAGCAGTTACAGCGGAGGACAGGGGGTCTACGAGCAGTACTTC.